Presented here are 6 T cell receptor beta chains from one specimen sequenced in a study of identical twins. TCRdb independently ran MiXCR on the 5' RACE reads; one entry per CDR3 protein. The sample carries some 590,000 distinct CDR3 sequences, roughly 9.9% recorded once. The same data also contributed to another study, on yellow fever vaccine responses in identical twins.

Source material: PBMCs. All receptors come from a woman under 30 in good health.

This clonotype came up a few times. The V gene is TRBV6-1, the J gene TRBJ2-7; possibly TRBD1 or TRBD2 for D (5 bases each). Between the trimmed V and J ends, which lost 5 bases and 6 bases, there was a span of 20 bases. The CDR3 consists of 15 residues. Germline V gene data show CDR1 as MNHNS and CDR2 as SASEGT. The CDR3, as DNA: TGTGCCAGCAGTCATCTCCCACGGGACCGAAGCGAGCAGTACTTC. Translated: CASSHLPRDRSEQYF.

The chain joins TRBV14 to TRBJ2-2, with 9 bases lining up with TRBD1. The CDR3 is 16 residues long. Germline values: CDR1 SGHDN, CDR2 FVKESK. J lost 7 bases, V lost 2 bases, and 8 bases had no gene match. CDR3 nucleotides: TGTGCCAGCAGCCAATACCGGGACAGGGAGGTCGGGGAGCTGTTTTTT. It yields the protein CASSQYRDREVGELFF.

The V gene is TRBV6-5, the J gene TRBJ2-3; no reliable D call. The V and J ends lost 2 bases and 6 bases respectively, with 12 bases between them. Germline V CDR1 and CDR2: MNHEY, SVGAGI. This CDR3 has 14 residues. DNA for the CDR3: TGTGCCAGCAGTTACATCTCAGCAGCCGATACGCAGTATTTT. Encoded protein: CASSYISAADTQYF.

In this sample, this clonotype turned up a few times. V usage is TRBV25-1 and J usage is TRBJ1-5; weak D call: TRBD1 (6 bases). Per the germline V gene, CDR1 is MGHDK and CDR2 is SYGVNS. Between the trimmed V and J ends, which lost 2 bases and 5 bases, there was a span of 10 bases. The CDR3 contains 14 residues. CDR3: CASSEQGMHQPQHF. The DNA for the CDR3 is TGTGCCAGCAGTGAACAGGGGATGCATCAGCCCCAGCATTTT.

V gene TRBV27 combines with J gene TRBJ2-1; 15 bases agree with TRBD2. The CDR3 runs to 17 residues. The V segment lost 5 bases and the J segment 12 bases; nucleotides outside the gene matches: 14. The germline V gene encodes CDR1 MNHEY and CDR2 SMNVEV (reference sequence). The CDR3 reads CASSTQAGLAGGLRQFF. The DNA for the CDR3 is TGTGCCAGCAGTACACAAGCGGGACTAGCGGGAGGATTAAGGCAGTTCTTC.

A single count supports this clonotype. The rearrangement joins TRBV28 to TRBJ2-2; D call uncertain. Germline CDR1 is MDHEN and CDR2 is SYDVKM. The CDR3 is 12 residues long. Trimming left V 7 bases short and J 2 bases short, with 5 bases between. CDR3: CASTPNTGELFF. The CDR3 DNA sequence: TGTGCCAGCACTCCCAACACCGGGGAGCTGTTTTTT.